This T cell receptor (beta chain) was retrieved from a study of blood T cell repertoires in COVID-19. At the level of the study: Samples came from the United States, Italy and Spain, spanning acute and convalescent COVID-19.

Sequencing used immunoSEQ multiplex PCR; TCRdb keeps in-frame clones, though not all of them. The sample holds 190,000 or so clones, about 90% seen once. The receptor's source is a man between 50 and 59 years old with acute or convalescent COVID-19. Sequencing was carried out using peripheral blood.

The CDR3 nucleotides are TGTGCCAGCAGCTACGGCCCGGGGCAGCCCCAGCATTTT. Protein sequence: CASSYGPGQPQHF. The rearrangement uses TRBV5-6 and TRBJ1-5; D unresolved. V was clipped by 3 bases and J by 7 bases, with 11 bases between them. From germline, CDR1 is SGHDT and CDR2 YYEEEE. The CDR3 extends over 13 amino acids. Together with reference TRBV5-6 and TRBJ1-5, the CDR3 gives the full variable domain: DAGVTQSPTHLIKTRGQQVTLRCSPKSGHDTVSWYQQALGQGPQFIFQYYEEEERQRGNFPDRFSGHQFPNYSSELNVNALLLGDSALYLCASSYGPGQPQHFGDGTRLSIL.